Given below is one T cell receptor (beta chain) in context. The target of this receptor is not known. Base qualities were left out, and no much larger clone turns up one base away. V is shortened by 4 bases, J by 6 bases, and the region joining them spans 13 bases. Inclusive of the bounding cysteine and phenylalanine, the CDR3 is 15 residues long. Only the CDR3 part of the read is kept: 45 bases, read in frame from the first base. CDR1 SGHTA and CDR2 FQGNSA were looked up in the germline V gene. The sample is drawn from a study of T-cell reconstitution after alpha-beta-depleted transplantation in children listed by TCRdb under 2016. Regarding the study in general: The study quantitatively tracked T-cell immune reconstitution after TCRalphabeta/CD19-depleted allogeneic hematopoietic cell transplantation in children using TCR repertoire profiling. What the authors observed across the whole study: In some patients, the high TCRbeta diversity seen at day 60 was put down to recipient T cells and intrathymic progenitors that had survived conditioning. The apparently early alphabetaT-cell count recovery about two months after transplant was reportedly dependent on only several hundred rapidly expanded clones derived from non-depleted graft cells. Hyperexpanded clone frequencies declined over subsequent months; after one year, T-cell counts and TCRbeta diversity were mostly attributed to newly produced T cells.

Receptor amplification or capture employed PCR. These reads were obtained on an Illumina HiSeq 2500. TCR library preparation used molecular barcoding, with unique molecular identifiers applied to normalize quantification of the TCRbeta repertoire. TCRdb took the public reads, trimmed them with fastp at Q25, ran MiXCR for clone calling and kept in-frame beta chains. Each record represents a unique CDR3 protein, reported with the most common genes and DNA among its rows. Present in this sample are 250,000 to 400,000 distinct CDR3 sequences, approximately 23% of which were seen just once. Approximately 10% of the sample goes to the ten largest clones. Interpreted using the paper, the treatment or condition label stands for: allogeneic hematopoietic cell transplantation with graft depleted of TCRalphabeta T cells and CD19 B cells. The transplant recipients were children given TCRalphabeta/CD19-depleted allogeneic hematopoietic cell grafts.

The sequencing used PBMCs, mostly from graft donor cells, collected 180 days after TCRalphabeta/CD19-depleted stem cell transplant. The chain links TRBV7-2 with TRBJ1-6, with TRBD1 as a weak D call on 6 bases. The TCR was taken from a male patient younger than 18 who had a stem cell transplant for acute lymphoblastic leukemia, so the T cells may come from the graft donor. The DNA sequence is as follows: TGTGCCAGCAGCTCTGGGAAAGGGGGTAATTCACCCCTCCACTTT. This is translated as CASSSGKGGNSPLHF.